This T cell receptor (beta chain) was sequenced in a study of CXCR3 chemokines and chemotherapy response in bladder cancer (dated by TCRdb to between 2021 and 2024). Describing the broader study: Whether chemotherapy response in human bladder cancer was predicted by intratumoral CXCR3 chemokine system activity was examined in the study.

Libraries were built with PCR. The instrument given in TCRdb is Illumina HiSeq 2500. The public sequencing data were trimmed at Q25 with fastp and processed into clonotypes with MiXCR by TCRdb, which kept only in-frame beta chains. Identical CDR3 protein sequences are pooled into one entry, listed with their most common genes and DNA. The sample table shows over 3,000 distinct CDR3 sequences, and 17% are seen once. The ten most abundant clones make up around 20% of the sample. Reading from cysteine to phenylalanine, the CDR3 counts 17 amino acids. Left in the record is the CDR3 DNA by itself, 51 bases read in frame from the first base. CDR1 and CDR2 (DFQATT, SNEGSKA) derive from the germline V gene (reference sequence). V is cut back by 4 bases and J by 3 bases, with 17 bases in the junction unmatched. This clonotype occurred once. No cognate antigen has been identified for it. The input lacks base qualities; no much larger clone sits a single base away. A lone read offers only weak evidence.

This clonotype was obtained from a human donor with bladder cancer that did not respond to neoadjuvant chemotherapy. This specimen was acquired from a patient whose treatment included neoadjuvant chemotherapy. The sequence links TRBV20-1 to TRBJ2-5; 7 bases in the middle match TRBD1. The sequenced DNA is TGCAGTGCTACCCGACAGGGAACGGCGGCGGGCAAAGAGACCCAGTACTTC. Its translation reads: CSATRQGTAAGKETQYF.